This paragraph covers one TCR beta chain sequence. No cognate antigen has been identified for it. No base quality information exists; no much larger clone differs at one position. The data are from a study of blood T cell repertoires in COVID-19 (dated by TCRdb to 2020 to 2021). Some background on the complete study: Samples from collaborators originated in the United States, Italy and Spain and spanned both the acute and convalescent phases of COVID-19. A freely available public database, intended as a resource for researchers studying the immune response to SARS-CoV-2, is where the repertoires were released. HLA class I and class II types, where available, came from metadata supplied by the sample provider rather than from assay-based typing. A de-identified subject ID, COVID-19 status, age in years and sex were almost always included in the sample metadata. The samples were drawn from two sources: the first 160 participants of the ongoing ImmuneRACE study, and 1,000 to 1,500 subjects contributed by 6 global collaborators. The material from the prospective study consisted of cDNA or gDNA derived from T cells, B-cell-depleted T cells, or PBMCs. The dataset comprised deeply sampled blood TCRbeta repertoires from subjects exposed to, actively infected with, or recovered from COVID-19. The investigation overall reported the following: Clinical and demographic metadata were provided uncurated, with the amount varying by source and participant.

The immunoSEQ Assay, a bias-controlled multiplex PCR, was used to amplify TCRbeta CDR3 regions from genomic DNA. The source study handled its data this way. Nucleated cell counts per sample were estimated from amplification of reference gene primers within the assay. Sequence reads were collapsed and filtered to measure the absolute abundance of every unique TCRbeta CDR3 rearrangement. Productive Simpson clonality was computed per sample as the square root of Simpson's diversity index over productive rearrangements. TCRdb took this table from immuneACCESS and kept in-frame rearrangements with V and J called. Such tables lack part of the clones; where checked against another copy, unresolved V genes explain under half of the gap, and the rest is unexplained. V, J and clone size reflect that table, while D and trimming were determined from the DNA. This sample gives some 150,000 clones in total; 70% to 80% of them show up just once. The top ten hold 4.5% to 5% of the sample.

At one collaborating source in Seattle, patients were enrolled during active infection and were followed longitudinally through the course of disease. The collaborating institutions used their own protocols to collect whole blood in K2EDTA tubes. Collaborator samples were shipped for TCRbeta analysis as frozen whole blood, isolated PBMCs, or DNA extracted from either sample type. The germline V gene yields SGDLS for CDR1 and YYNGEE for CDR2. The germline V end is reduced by 1 base and the J end by 3 bases; junction bases left unmatched: 8. The CDR3 covers 16 residues, taking in both the cysteine and the phenylalanine. The kept DNA is CDR3 alone, 48 bases in frame from the first base.

Sequences were obtained from peripheral blood. This sequence originates from a woman in her 70s with COVID-19, enrolled during active disease. The chain joins TRBV9 to TRBJ1-1; the junction holds 8 bases that match TRBD1. The CDR3 amino acid sequence is: CASSVFQGARDTEAFF. The nucleotide sequence reads TGTGCCAGCAGCGTATTTCAGGGGGCTCGAGACACTGAAGCTTTCTTT.